This is a list of T cell receptor beta chains from one sample in a study of control samples from healthy donors and cancer patients. Some clones are missing from TCRdb's copy, which holds only in-frame ones; the method was immunoSEQ multiplex PCR. The sample includes 150,000 to 200,000 clones, 91% of them seen just once. Specimen: blood. The receptors here all came from a woman in her 30s in good health. Both conserved end residues are part of each CDR3. The order of the fields is V gene, J gene, clone size, D gene, CDR3 protein, CDR3 DNA. A D gene is named only where the DNA matches it firmly. Clone size is shown for a subset of rows, as once, few, many or a class of expanded clone.

>TRBV6-5|TRBJ1-2|NA|NA
CASSYRTASNYGYTF
TGTGCCAGCAGTTACCGGACAGCCTCTAACTATGGCTACACCTTC
>TRBV4-2|TRBJ2-1|NA|TRBD2
CASSQDPGGYNEQFF
TGTGCCAGCAGCCAAGACCCGGGAGGGTACAATGAGCAGTTCTTC
>TRBV19|TRBJ2-2|many|TRBD2
CASSIGPGLAAGELFF
TGTGCCAGTAGCATAGGTCCAGGACTAGCGGCCGGGGAGCTGTTTTTT
>TRBV5-4|TRBJ2-3|few|TRBD2
CASSLGPSGRSTDTQYF
TGTGCCAGCAGCTTGGGCCCTAGCGGGAGGAGTACAGATACGCAGTATTTT
>TRBV28|TRBJ1-1|NA|NA
CASSPRTRTEAFF
TGTGCCAGCAGTCCGCGTACACGCACTGAAGCTTTCTTT
>TRBV27|TRBJ2-7|medium-sized|NA
CASSTLVQGLRGSYEQYF
TGTGCCAGCAGTACCCTGGTACAGGGGCTGCGGGGCTCCTACGAGCAGTACTTC
>TRBV9|TRBJ2-5|NA|TRBD1
CASSPGQGQTQYF
TGTGCCAGCAGTCCTGGACAGGGGCAGACCCAGTACTTC
>TRBV18|TRBJ1-2|NA|TRBD1
CASSPPGTGYGYTF
TGTGCCAGCTCACCACCCGGGACAGGGTATGGCTACACCTTC
>TRBV6-1|TRBJ1-1|few|NA
CASSEGPENTEAFF
TGTGCCAGCAGTGAGGGACCCGAGAACACTGAAGCTTTCTTT
>TRBV5-1|TRBJ1-4|NA|NA
CASSLDRTNEKLFF
TGCGCCAGCAGCTTGGACCGAACTAATGAAAAACTGTTTTTT